These T cell receptor beta chains were read from a single sample in a study of T cells after yellow fever vaccination. TCRdb fed the 5' RACE reads into MiXCR, producing one record per CDR3 protein. The sample carries about 580,000 distinct CDR3 sequences, roughly a sixth recorded once. The sample here was PBMCs, taken 5 days after the first yellow fever vaccination. Receptor source: a man aged 18 to 30 who received the YFV17D yellow fever vaccine. CDR3s include the opening cysteine and the closing phenylalanine or tryptophan.

j_gene	len	v_gene	CDR3aa
TRBJ2-3	15	TRBV9	CASSVMGLAADTQYF
TRBJ1-6	15	TRBV20-1	CSASEQGPYNSPLHF
TRBJ1-2	16	TRBV7-2	CASSPQPGGQLYGYTF
TRBJ1-3	15	TRBV7-2	CASSLMGAPRNTIYF
TRBJ2-2	14	TRBV4-1	CASSQDKGAGELFF
TRBJ2-1	15	TRBV11-2	CASIKRGASYNEQFF
TRBJ2-5	18	TRBV6-2/TRBV6-3	CASSYSILWTGGQETQYF
TRBJ2-3	15	TRBV5-1	CASSLWGERADTQYF
TRBJ2-2	13	TRBV15	CATSFRGTGELFF
TRBJ1-5	14	TRBV12-3/TRBV12-4	CASSPGRMNQPQHF
TRBJ2-3	14	TRBV27	CASSYLAGWDTQYF
TRBJ2-7	15	TRBV27	CASSPSKRGSYEQYF
TRBJ2-7	14	TRBV4-1	CASRGLAGVGGQYF
TRBJ1-4	14	TRBV4-1	CASSQGLEREKLFF
TRBJ1-1	12	TRBV7-9	CASTSGATEAFF
TRBJ2-7	14	TRBV5-8	CASSFTGDSYEQYF
TRBJ2-3	11	TRBV19	CASSIGDTQYF
TRBJ2-2	16	TRBV6-5	CASSYSGTGFAGELFF
TRBJ2-3	14	TRBV5-1	CASSVDQTTDTQYF
TRBJ2-3	13	TRBV6-1	CASSALFTDTQYF
TRBJ2-1	15	TRBV20-1	CSALAGTGVLDEQFF
TRBJ1-1	13	TRBV7-9	CASMWSGATEAFF
TRBJ2-1	13	TRBV20-1	CSALLDRFNEQFF
TRBJ2-3	15	TRBV24-1	CATSAEETGTDTQYF
TRBJ2-1	18	TRBV9	CASSVGSTGLALSEEQFF
TRBJ1-1	11	TRBV12-3/TRBV12-4	CASSAFDEAFF
TRBJ1-6	12	TRBV7-9	CASSPEGAPLHF
TRBJ2-5	15	TRBV7-9	CASSLVRLEQETQYF
TRBJ1-1	13	TRBV20-1	CSGVRGLTTEAFF
TRBJ2-1	14	TRBV11-2	CASSLLSNYNEQFF
TRBJ2-7	16	TRBV27	CASSLSGQGVSYEQYF
TRBJ2-2	14	TRBV4-3	CASSPPPPTGELFF